This T cell receptor beta chain came from a study of T cell responses to AZD1222 COVID-19 vaccine. Comments on this clone: Its target is not known.

Data came from immunoSEQ multiplex PCR; TCRdb stores just in-frame clones and leaves some out. The repertoire consists of 120,000 or so clones, with more than 85% occurring once and the leading ten covering 5%. Whether given at about 4 or about 12 weeks, second doses were pooled. The V gene's germline CDR1 is MGHRA and CDR2 YSYEKL. The CDR3 is 16 amino acids. V lost 0 bases and J lost 5, with 17 bases in between. Study outcomes and limitations: None of the repertoires were sampled until the peak T cell response had passed. Baseline antibody screening turned up just a handful of seropositive AZD1222 recipients.

The sequence was collected from an adult who received the AZD1222 COVID-19 vaccine. The chain combines TRBV4-1 with TRBJ2-7; D possibly corresponds to TRBD2 (5 bases). This material consisted of peripheral blood, taken 28 days after the second AZD1222 dose. DNA for the CDR3: TGCGCCAGCAGCCAAGACCTTCCCCGGGGTATCCACGAGCAGTACTTC. Its translation is CASSQDLPRGIHEQYF.